This T cell receptor beta chain was observed in a study of blood T cell repertoires in COVID-19. The protocol was immunoSEQ multiplex PCR, while the TCRdb copy is restricted to in-frame clones and leaves out a portion. The table has some 250,000 clones, roughly 89% seen once; the top ten hold 4%. The clonotype comes from a woman in her 30s with acute COVID-19. Sample: PBMCs or T cells enriched from blood (not recorded which).

CDR3: CASSLPRDRTYSNQPQHF. Here the CDR3 DNA reads TGTGCCAGTAGCTTACCCCGGGACAGGACATATAGCAATCAGCCCCAGCATTTT. This chain uses TRBV19 with TRBJ1-5; 8 bases map to TRBD1. Germline V CDR1 and CDR2: LNHDA, SQIVND (reference sequence). The CDR3 contains 18 residues. The V gene end was trimmed by 6 bases and the J gene end by 0 bases; junction bases not matched to a gene: 13. Full variable domain (missing parts from reference TRBV19 and TRBJ1-5): DGGITQSPKYLFRKEGQNVTLSCEQNLNHDAMYWYRQDPGQGLRLIYYSQIVNDFQKGDIAEGYSVSREKKESFPLTVTSAQKNPTAFYLCASSLPRDRTYSNQPQHFGDGTRLSIL.